One and the same sample provided the 20 T cell receptor beta chains below, sequenced in a study of blood T cell repertoires in COVID-19. Sequenced by immunoSEQ multiplex PCR; TCRdb stores in-frame clones only, minus some. The data hold roughly 400,000 clones, with around 91% observed a single time. The sequenced sample consisted of PBMCs or T cells enriched from blood (not recorded which). The origin of the receptors is a man aged 18-30 years who had recovered from COVID-19.

V usage is TRBV28 and J usage is TRBJ1-2, with D perhaps TRBD1 (5 bases). The CDR3 loop spans 15 amino acids. V lost 9 bases and J lost 7, with 24 bases in between. From germline, CDR1 is MDHEN and CDR2 SYDVKM. CDR3 nucleotide sequence: TGTGCCAGTTACAACCCGGACGCGGGGGGGAGTGGCTACACCTTC. Residues: CASYNPDAGGSGYTF.

V is TRBV28 and J is TRBJ1-5; maybe TRBD1 (5 bases). There are 14 residues in the CDR3. V lost 8 bases to trimming and J lost 3 bases, with 14 bases between them. Germline V gives CDR1 MDHEN, CDR2 SYDVKM. This chain's CDR3 is CASAGVKVNQPQHF. Here the CDR3 DNA reads TGTGCCAGCGCGGGGGTTAAGGTCAATCAGCCCCAGCATTTT.

The chain couples TRBV10-3 to TRBJ1-1; D is uncertain. With 5 bases removed from V and 0 bases from J, the gap between germline ends came to 16 bases. The germline gives CDR1 ENHRY, CDR2 SYGVKD. The CDR3 contains 16 residues. CDR3 region: CAISRGLEYMNTEAFF. The CDR3 DNA follows: TGTGCCATCAGTCGGGGATTGGAGTACATGAACACTGAAGCTTTCTTT.

CDR3 nucleotides: TGTGCCAGCAGCCGGGCGAGTGCGGGACCGCGGGGCAATGAGCAGTTCTTC. Translating it yields CASSRASAGPRGNEQFF. The chain carries TRBV14 and TRBJ2-1; D is possibly TRBD2 (6 bases). CDR3 length equals 17 residues. Trimming took off 4 bases at V and 6 bases at J, with 22 bases between the two ends. Germline V CDR1 and CDR2: SGHDN, FVKESK.

The rearrangement uses TRBV10-3 and TRBJ2-7; D unresolved. V was clipped by 3 bases and J by 2 bases, with 11 bases between them. Looked up from germline, CDR1 is ENHRY and CDR2 is SYGVKD. This CDR3 contains 14 residues. The CDR3 spells CAISEGVTTYEQYF. DNA of the CDR3: TGTGCCATCAGTGAAGGCGTTACTACCTACGAGCAGTACTTC.

The chain has TRBV19 and TRBJ1-5; D perhaps matches TRBD1 (6 bases). This CDR3 contains 16 residues. V lost 6 bases and J 2 bases, leaving 17 bases between the germline ends. Germline values: CDR1 LNHDA, CDR2 SQIVND (reference sequence). This CDR3 reads CASRIRDMGGNQPQHF. The CDR3 region has the DNA TGTGCCAGTAGAATCCGGGACATGGGAGGCAATCAGCCCCAGCATTTT.

The chain has TRBV20-1 and TRBJ2-1, with a tentative D call TRBD2 (5 bases). The CDR3 runs to 18 residues. Per the germline V gene, CDR1 is DFQATT and CDR2 is SNEGSKA (reference sequence). Between the trimmed V and J ends, which lost 3 bases and 2 bases, there was a span of 23 bases. CDR3 protein: CSASFSRTRGVPYNEQFF. Here the CDR3 DNA reads TGCAGTGCTAGTTTTAGCAGAACTAGAGGAGTACCCTACAATGAGCAGTTCTTC.

The chain has TRBV11-1 and TRBJ2-7; 10 nucleotides match TRBD1. Losses at the gene ends were 8 bases for V and 4 bases for J; bases not matched to a gene: 5. The CDR3 spans 13 residues. Germline-derived CDR1 and CDR2 are SGHAT and FQDESV (reference sequence). The CDR3 nucleotides read TGTGCCAGCGCCTTGGGACAGGGGTACGAGCAGTACTTC. Protein: CASALGQGYEQYF. Full variable domain (outside the CDR3, taken from reference TRBV11-1 and TRBJ2-7): EAEVAQSPRYKITEKSQAVAFWCDPISGHATLYWYRQILGQGPELLVQFQDESVVDDSQLPKDRFSAERLKGVDSTLKIQPAELGDSAMYLCASALGQGYEQYFGPGTRLTVT.

This sequence joins TRBV9 and TRBJ2-1; TRBD2 matches 14 bases. There are 18 residues in the CDR3. Germline trimming cut 0 bases from V and 3 bases from J; bases unmatched to any gene: 5. CDR1 is SGDLS and CDR2 is YYNGEE in the germline V gene. In DNA form, the CDR3 reads TGTGCCAGCAGCGTAGGACTAGCGGGAGGGGAGGTCTACAATGAGCAGTTCTTC. It specifies CASSVGLAGGEVYNEQFF.

This chain joins TRBV6-5 and TRBJ1-2, with D possibly being TRBD1 (5 bases). V dropped 6 bases and J dropped 8 bases, with 16 bases sitting between them. Germline lookup yields CDR1 MNHEY and CDR2 SVGAGI. The CDR3 is 13 amino acids. The CDR3 bases are TGTGCCAGCAGCAACGGGGGGAAAGGGGGCTACACCTTC. Translated: CASSNGGKGGYTF.

This rearrangement joins TRBV18 to TRBJ1-6; 7 bases agree with TRBD1. Germline CDR1 is KGHSH and CDR2 is LQKENI. Trimming took 1 base from V and 7 from J; bases not matched to a gene: 13. The CDR3 covers 18 residues. The CDR3 DNA sequence: TGTGCCAGCTCACCACAGGCGCCAGGGGGTCATTCCAATTCACCCCTCCACTTT. Its translation: CASSPQAPGGHSNSPLHF. Variable domain in full (rest from reference TRBV18 and TRBJ1-6): NAGVMQNPRHLVRRRGQEARLRCSPMKGHSHVYWYRQLPEEGLKFMVYLQKENIIDESGMPKERFSAEFPKEGPSILRIQQVVRGDSAAYFCASSPQAPGGHSNSPLHFGNGTRLTVT.

There are a few counts of this clone. One junction end disagrees with the germline gene, perhaps due to a read error. The chain employs TRBV6-1 and TRBJ1-3; D remains ambiguous. From germline, CDR1 is MNHNS and CDR2 SASEGT. This CDR3 has 14 amino acids. DNA of the CDR3: TGTGCCAGCAGGGAAGTATACTCTGGAAACACCATATATTTT. This translates into CASREVYSGNTIYF.

This clone was seen more than once but under ten times. This sequence joins TRBV5-6 and TRBJ2-2, with TRBD1 matching over 8 bases. Trimming took 4 bases from V and 12 from J; bases not matched to a gene: 17. CDR1 and CDR2 (germline): SGHDT, YYEEEE. This CDR3 is 16 amino acids long. The CDR3 DNA is TGTGCCAGCAGCGAGACAGGGGCTTCGATGCCAGGCCAGCTGTTTTTT. Translation gives CASSETGASMPGQLFF. Combining the CDR3 with reference TRBV5-6 and TRBJ2-2 gives the whole variable domain DAGVTQSPTHLIKTRGQQVTLRCSPKSGHDTVSWYQQALGQGPQFIFQYYEEEERQRGNFPDRFSGHQFPNYSSELNVNALLLGDSALYLCASSETGASMPGQLFFGEGSRLTVL.

The chain combines TRBV27 with TRBJ2-1; no reliable D call. The ends were cut back, 3 bases at V and 10 bases at J, with 10 bases in the middle. CDR1 and CDR2 from the germline V gene are MNHEY and SMNVEV (reference sequence). The CDR3 loop spans 12 amino acids. The CDR3, as DNA: TGTGCCAGCAGTTTTTCCCCCGGGGAGCAGTTCTTC. This sequence encodes CASSFSPGEQFF.

J is TRBJ1-2 and V is TRBV10-1; possibly TRBD1 for D (6 bases). The CDR3 extends over 15 amino acids. Per germline, CDR1 WNHNN and CDR2 SYGVQD (reference sequence). Trimming left V 2 bases short and J 8 bases short, with 18 bases between. The CDR3 coding sequence is TGCGCCAGCAGTGAGGGGGCCCCCGGCAGGGGAGGCTACACCTTC. It yields the protein CASSEGAPGRGGYTF.

This clone was detected only once. CDR3 bases: TGTGCCAGCAGCTCATTCCACAGGGGATTGAGCACAGATACGCAGTATTTT. This sequence encodes CASSSFHRGLSTDTQYF. This chain uses TRBV6-2 or TRBV6-3 with TRBJ2-3; 7 nucleotides align to TRBD1. The CDR3 is 17 residues long. Germline-derived CDR1 and CDR2 are MNHEY and SVGEGT. The ends lost 6 bases at V and 0 bases at J; junction bases unmatched: 12.

The V call is TRBV3-1 (or the pseudogene TRBV3-2), the J call TRBJ1-2, with D perhaps matching TRBD1 (5 bases). Per the germline V gene, CDR1 is LGHDT and CDR2 is YNNKEL (reference sequence). The CDR3 loop spans 15 amino acids. The V gene lost 0 bases and the J gene lost 2 bases, with 10 bases spanning the gap. CDR3 amino acids: CASSQEAGTNYGYTF. CDR3 nucleotides: TGTGCCAGCAGCCAAGAAGCGGGGACCAACTATGGCTACACCTTC.

The chain uses TRBV3-1 (or the pseudogene TRBV3-2) and TRBJ2-1; possibly TRBD1 for D (7 bases). The CDR3 has 14 residues. V lost 4 bases, J lost 9 bases, and 16 bases lay in between. The germline V gene encodes CDR1 LGHDT and CDR2 YNNKEL (reference sequence). The chain's CDR3 is CASSPLSGGTEQFF. The DNA of the CDR3 is TGTGCCAGCAGCCCGCTATCAGGGGGGACTGAGCAGTTCTTC.

The chain employs TRBV5-1 and TRBJ1-5; 7 positions agree with TRBD1. Germline V gene sequence: CDR1 SGHRS, CDR2 YFSETQ. The CDR3 length is 15 residues. The ends lost 2 bases at V and 2 bases at J; junction bases unmatched: 4. CDR3 sequence reads: CASSFGGQRNQPQHF. Written as DNA, the CDR3 is TGCGCCAGCAGCTTCGGGGGACAGCGCAATCAGCCCCAGCATTTT.

As concerns this clone: The sample has other DNA sequences that encode this CDR3 too. V usage is TRBV7-3 and J usage is TRBJ1-5; D unresolved. Trimming removed 0 bases from V and 5 bases from J, with 5 bases in between. The CDR3 runs to 13 residues. Germline CDR1 reads SGHTA; CDR2 reads FQGTGA. CDR3 nucleotide sequence: TGTGCCAGCAGCTTAACTCGGGATCAGCCCCAGCATTTT. Its translation is CASSLTRDQPQHF.